These 24 T cell receptor beta chains share one sample of origin, sequenced in a study of cytomegalovirus exposure and HLA in healthy donors. It was with 60 Vbeta and 13 Jbeta primers that the PCR ran. The table came from immunoSEQ multiplex PCR; TCRdb's copy has only in-frame clones and leaves some out. This sample has 93,000 or so clones, with over 70% found just once. Sequencing was done on a sample of PBMCs. These TCRs come from a middle-aged man in good health and CMV-seropositive.

This clone has just a few counts. The J gene is TRBJ2-7, the V gene TRBV5-1; tentatively, D is TRBD2 (5 bases). Between the trimmed V and J ends, which lost 2 bases and 0 bases, there was a span of 12 bases. Germline values: CDR1 SGHRS, CDR2 YFSETQ. The CDR3 runs 15 residues. The CDR3 coding sequence is TGCGCCAGCAGCTTTGATGGTGGGAGCTCCTACGAGCAGTACTTC. As protein: CASSFDGGSSYEQYF.

The DNA for the CDR3 is TGTGCCAGCAGTGGGAACCTTGGGACAGCCGAGGAGCAGTTCTTC. Translated: CASSGNLGTAEEQFF. The chain has TRBV28 and TRBJ2-1; 7 positions agree with TRBD1. The CDR3 runs 15 residues. Per germline, CDR1 MDHEN and CDR2 SYDVKM. V lost 5 bases and J lost 10; bases outside the gene matches: 14.

At least ten counts were recorded for this clone. The J gene is TRBJ2-1, the V gene TRBV6-5; the match to TRBD2 covers 14 bases. Germline V lookup: CDR1 MNHEY, CDR2 SVGAGI. CDR3 length: 16 residues. Germline trimming cut 0 bases from V and 10 bases from J; bases unmatched to any gene: 5. The CDR3 protein is CASSYSGTSGSEEQFF. The CDR3 nucleotides are TGTGCCAGCAGTTACTCGGGGACTAGCGGGAGTGAGGAGCAGTTCTTC.

The chain links TRBV15 to TRBJ2-1; 9 bases map to TRBD2. Germline V gene lookup returns CDR1 LNHNV and CDR2 YYDKDF (reference sequence). Trimming removed 4 bases from V and 10 bases from J; junction bases left unmatched: 5. The length of the CDR3 is 13 residues. The CDR3, as DNA: TGTGCCACCAGCACCCGACTAGCGGTGGAGCAGTTCTTC. Translation: CATSTRLAVEQFF.

This clone has just a few counts. The chain is built from TRBV29-1 and TRBJ2-1, with TRBD1 matching over 9 bases. Trimming took 4 bases from V and 8 from J; bases not matched to a gene: 15. Germline V CDR1 and CDR2: SQVTM, ANQGSEA. The CDR3 runs to 16 residues. For the CDR3, the DNA is TGCAGCGTTGGGGCCGTCGGGACAGGGTACAGGTATGAGCAGTTCTTC. Protein sequence: CSVGAVGTGYRYEQFF.

This clone was counted a single time. This rearrangement joins TRBV27 to TRBJ2-5; TRBD2 matches 9 bases. Germline CDR1 is MNHEY and CDR2 is SMNVEV (reference sequence). J lost 3 bases, V lost 2 bases, and 7 bases had no gene match. The CDR3 runs 16 residues. CDR3 loop: CASSLLGRGGEETQYF. The CDR3 DNA sequence: TGTGCCAGCAGTTTACTTGGGCGGGGGGGGGAAGAGACCCAGTACTTC.

This chain connects TRBV5-4 to TRBJ2-5, with 9 bases identical to TRBD2. From germline, CDR1 is SGHNT and CDR2 YYREEE (reference sequence). V dropped 3 bases and J dropped 5; count of bases not matched to a gene: 5. The CDR3 runs 14 residues. Here the CDR3 reads CASSSGLAMETQYF. Here the CDR3 DNA reads TGTGCCAGCAGCTCGGGACTAGCAATGGAGACCCAGTACTTC.

A note on this clone: Other DNA sequences in this sample translate to the same CDR3. The chain joins TRBV5-1 to TRBJ1-6; TRBD1 agrees at 7 bases. V shed 0 bases, J shed 8 bases, and the junction held 2 bases outside the gene matches. CDR3 size: 14 residues. CDR1 is SGHRS, CDR2 YFSETQ, per germline. As DNA, the CDR3 is TGCGCCAGCAGCTTGGAGCAGGGGGATTCACCCCTCCACTTT. Protein: CASSLEQGDSPLHF.

This clone was observed a single time. The sample holds other DNA sequences that translate to the same CDR3. This sequence joins TRBV19 and TRBJ2-3; perhaps TRBD2 as D (7 bases). V shed 3 bases and J shed 2 bases, with 12 bases lying between them. Germline CDR1 and CDR2: LNHDA and SQIVND (reference sequence). The CDR3 totals 15 residues. The DNA for the CDR3 is TGTGCCAGTAGTATCGGGGGGCGACTCACAGATACGCAGTATTTT. It is translated as CASSIGGRLTDTQYF.

The gene calls are TRBV28 and TRBJ2-1, with D possibly being TRBD1 (5 bases). Germline V gives CDR1 MDHEN, CDR2 SYDVKM. The CDR3 consists of 11 residues. V lost 5 bases to trimming and J lost 11 bases, with 10 bases between them. The CDR3 DNA is TGTGCCAGCAGTGCCGACAGAAAGCAGTTCTTC. Translated, it gives CASSADRKQFF. The variable domain in full, with the rest retrieved from reference TRBV28 and TRBJ2-1, is DVKVTQSSRYLVKRTGEKVFLECVQDMDHENMFWYRQDPGLGLRLIYFSYDVKMKEKGDIPEGYSVSREKKERFSLILESASTNQTSMYLCASSADRKQFFGPGTRLTVL.

J is TRBJ2-7 and V is TRBV5-1; 8 bases match TRBD1. The length of the CDR3 is 14 residues. With 4 bases clipped from V and 2 bases from J, the junction kept 5 bases outside the gene matches. CDR1 is SGHRS and CDR2 is YFSETQ in the germline V gene. The CDR3 nucleotides read TGCGCCAGCAGCCCGGACAGGGCAGCCTACGAGCAGTACTTC. Protein sequence: CASSPDRAAYEQYF.

The V call is TRBV27, the J call TRBJ1-4, with TRBD1 identical over 7 bases. In germline, CDR1 is MNHEY, CDR2 SMNVEV (reference sequence). The CDR3 has 14 residues. V lost 5 bases, J lost 4 bases, and 4 bases stayed unmatched. This chain's CDR3 is CASSRQGLNEKLFF. The CDR3 coding sequence is TGTGCCAGCAGTCGACAGGGCCTTAATGAAAAACTGTTTTTT. The full variable domain, with the rest looked up from reference TRBV27 and TRBJ1-4, is EAQVTQNPRYLITVTGKKLTVTCSQNMNHEYMSWYRQDPGLGLRQIYYSMNVEVTDKGDVPEGYKVSRKEKRNFPLILESPSPNQTSLYFCASSRQGLNEKLFFGSGTQLSVL.

The rearrangement joins TRBV18 to TRBJ2-7; TRBD1 agrees at 10 bases. CDR1 and CDR2 (germline): KGHSH, LQKENI. V lost 2 bases to trimming and J lost 6 bases; unmatched junction nucleotides: 10. This CDR3 is built from 16 residues. CDR3: CASSPGTGTGAFEQYF. CDR3 bases: TGTGCCAGCTCACCAGGCACCGGGACAGGGGCCTTCGAGCAGTACTTC.

This chain uses TRBV30 with TRBJ2-3; 8 bases are a match to TRBD2. J lost 6 bases, V lost 0 bases, and 5 bases had no gene match. CDR1 and CDR2 from the germline V gene are GTSNPN and SVGIG (reference sequence). The CDR3 runs to 14 residues. In DNA, the CDR3 is TGTGCCTGGAGTGTACCGGGAGGGTTGGATACGCAGTATTTT. This encodes CAWSVPGGLDTQYF.

In its sample, this clone was seen a few times. The CDR3 sequence: CAWSVSWDGRIQETQYF. In DNA, the CDR3 is TGTGCCTGGAGTGTAAGTTGGGACGGGAGAATCCAAGAGACCCAGTACTTC. This chain uses TRBV30 with TRBJ2-5; tentative D call: TRBD2 (6 bases). Germline V gives CDR1 GTSNPN, CDR2 SVGIG (reference sequence). V was trimmed by 0 bases and J by 1 base, leaving 18 bases between them. CDR3 size: 17 residues.

The chain joins TRBV6-5 to TRBJ2-6; D is undetermined. Trimming took 6 bases from V and 0 from J, leaving 9 bases between them. Germline loops: CDR1 MNHEY, CDR2 SVGAGI. This CDR3 is built from 15 residues. Here the CDR3 reads CASRRGFSGANVLTF. The CDR3 region has the DNA TGTGCCAGCAGACGAGGATTCTCTGGGGCCAACGTCCTGACTTTC.

This clone has a single count. This chain uses TRBV19 with TRBJ1-5; D call uncertain. Trimming removed 3 bases from V and 1 base from J, with 10 bases in between. The length of the CDR3 is 15 residues. Germline CDR1 and CDR2: LNHDA and SQIVND (reference sequence). The CDR3 coding sequence is TGTGCCAGTAGTATTTCGGGTTTAAGCAATCAGCCCCAGCATTTT. Translation gives CASSISGLSNQPQHF.

V is TRBV30 and J is TRBJ1-5; TRBD1 is a possible D gene (5 bases). CDR3 length: 12 amino acids. The V gene lost 1 base and the J gene lost 10 bases, with 11 bases spanning the gap. Looked up from germline, CDR1 is GTSNPN and CDR2 is SVGIG (reference sequence). Here the CDR3 reads CAWSGGGGPQHF. The CDR3 DNA follows: TGTGCCTGGAGTGGGGGGGGTGGCCCCCAGCATTTT.

This clone has a handful of counts. The gene calls are TRBV12-2 and TRBJ2-5; the table's D call, TRBD2, was not checked against the DNA. TRBV12-2 is a pseudogene segment. This CDR3 region has 16 residues. As DNA, the CDR3 is TGTGCAAGTCGCTCCGCACTAGCGGGAGTCGAAGAGACCCAGTACTTC. Its translation is CASRSALAGVEETQYF.

The chain carries TRBV5-5 and TRBJ2-3, with TRBD1 matching 8 bases. This CDR3 is built from 15 residues. The ends lost 4 bases at V and 2 bases at J; junction bases unmatched: 6. Germline V CDR1 and CDR2: SGHKS, YYEKEE (reference sequence). For the CDR3, the DNA is TGTGCCAGCAGCGACCCGGGACAGGACACAGATACGCAGTATTTT. Amino acid sequence: CASSDPGQDTDTQYF.

The chain employs TRBV11-3 and TRBJ2-1, with 8 bases lining up with TRBD2. This CDR3 has 15 amino acids. The V gene's germline CDR1 is SGHNT and CDR2 YENEEA. With 1 base clipped from V and 5 bases from J, the junction kept 4 bases outside the gene matches. The CDR3: CASSLAAGVDNEQFF. The CDR3 coding sequence is TGTGCCAGCAGCTTAGCAGCGGGGGTAGACAATGAGCAGTTCTTC.

This rearrangement joins TRBV5-6 to TRBJ2-3; TRBD2 is a possible D gene (5 bases). Germline CDR1 reads SGHDT; CDR2 reads YYEEEE. The CDR3 extends over 15 amino acids. V lost 1 base and J 4 bases, leaving 13 bases between the germline ends. The CDR3 nucleotides read TGTGCCAGCAGCTTGAAGACGGGATCGGCAGATACGCAGTATTTT. This translates into CASSLKTGSADTQYF.

The rearrangement links TRBV7-2 to TRBJ2-7, with TRBD1 matching 8 bases. With 5 bases clipped from V and 4 bases from J, the junction kept 7 bases outside the gene matches. The germline V gene has CDR1 SGHTA and CDR2 FQGNSA. The CDR3 totals 14 residues. The CDR3 DNA reads TGTGCCAGCAGCCGACAGGGGTCTTCTTACGAGCAGTACTTC. It encodes CASSRQGSSYEQYF.

Turning to this clone: One end of the junction varies from germline; a read error may be responsible. This rearrangement joins TRBV6-4 to TRBJ2-2; 13 bases map to TRBD2. The CDR3 totals 15 residues. Germline V gene data show CDR1 as MRHNA and CDR2 as SNTAGT. The CDR3 loop is CTSRGTSGDSGELFF. The CDR3 DNA follows: TGTACCAGCAGAGGGACTAGCGGGGATTCCGGGGAGCTGTTTTTT.